This entry describes one T cell receptor beta chain. Antigen: not known. This sample is drawn from a study of cytomegalovirus exposure and HLA in healthy donors. Study-wide results and caveats: When analyzed later, a missense DCLRE1C variant was found to be linked to TCR beta V- and J-gene trimming.

The V gene's germline CDR1 is SGHVS and CDR2 FNYEAQ. V shed 5 bases and J 2 bases; nucleotides not matched to a gene: 2. This CDR3 contains 13 residues. In the PCR, 60 Vbeta and 13 Jbeta primers were used. Libraries were prepared by immunoSEQ multiplex PCR; TCRdb keeps only in-frame clonotypes and omits some of them. The sample holds under 150,000 clones, around 77% seen once. The rearrangement joins TRBV7-6 to TRBJ2-5, with 7 bases lining up with TRBD1. This receptor was obtained from a woman in her 30s in good health and CMV-seropositive. The sequencing sample was made of PBMCs. CDR3 DNA: TGTGCCAGCAGCCGGGACAGACAAGAGACCCAGTACTTC. As protein: CASSRDRQETQYF.